A selection of T cell receptor beta chains follows, all from one sample in a study of shared T cell receptors in the human thymus. Sequenced by immunoSEQ multiplex PCR; TCRdb stores in-frame clones only, minus some. The table lists almost 550,000 clones, approximately 80% of them singletons. The same sample was also studied in work on human thymus T cells.

The sample taken for sequencing was thymocytes. Receptors were obtained from a boy younger than two with a congenital heart defect. Both conserved end residues are part of each CDR3. D genes are given only for firm matches. Clone size, where shown, is once, few, many, or a class for clones that have expanded.

abundance,d_gene,v_gene,j_gene,CDR3nt,CDR3aa
-,TRBD2,TRBV29-1,TRBJ2-7,TGCAGCGTTGAAACTGGTGGGACTAGCGGCTACGAGCAGTACTTC,CSVETGGTSGYEQYF
once,-,TRBV27,TRBJ2-5,TGTGCCAGCAGTTTCAGAGAGACCCAGTACTTC,CASSFRETQYF
-,TRBD2,TRBV4-1,TRBJ2-5,TGCGCCAGCAGCCAAGATCGGGAGGATAGCGGGAAAGAGACCCAGTACTTC,CASSQDREDSGKETQYF
-,-,TRBV2,TRBJ1-5,TGTGCCAGCAGCCAGGACAATAGCAATCAGCCCCAGCATTTT,CASSQDNSNQPQHF
-,TRBD2,TRBV6-1,TRBJ2-1,TGTGCCAGCAGTGATCCCGAGATGACTAGCGGGCTGAACAATGAGCAGTTCTTC,CASSDPEMTSGLNNEQFF
-,TRBD2,TRBV2,TRBJ2-7,TGTGCCAGCAGTCTGAGCGCAGGGGGCCCAGATAGCGGGAGGCCCAGCTCCTACGAGCAGTACTTC,CASSLSAGGPDSGRPSSYEQYF
-,TRBD1,TRBV6-5,TRBJ2-1,TGTGCCAGCAGAACCGGGACAGACTACAATGAGCAGTTCTTC,CASRTGTDYNEQFF
-,-,TRBV4-3,TRBJ1-5,TGCGCCAGCAGCCAAGATTTAGAACAGGGACGCGGCAATCAGCCCCAGCATTTT,CASSQDLEQGRGNQPQHF
-,-,TRBV28,TRBJ2-1,TGTGCCAGCAGTTTAAGGGGGGAGCAGTTCTTC,CASSLRGEQFF
-,TRBD2,TRBV9,TRBJ2-3,TGTGCCAGCAGCATCCGGCGGACTAGCCCGGGCACAGATACGCAGTATTTT,CASSIRRTSPGTDTQYF
-,TRBD1,TRBV30,TRBJ1-5,TGTGCCTGGAGTCCCCCCCCGGGACAGGGTAAAGATCAGCCCCAGCATTTT,CAWSPPPGQGKDQPQHF
-,TRBD1,TRBV6-6,TRBJ2-1,TGTGCCAGCAGTTCCCCGGGACAGGTAAATGAGCAGTTCTTC,CASSSPGQVNEQFF
-,TRBD2,TRBV29-1,TRBJ2-5,TGCAGGGGTGGGGGGGGAGGGAGGCTTTCAGAGACCCAGTACTTC,CRGGGGGRLSETQYF
-,TRBD1,TRBV29-1,TRBJ1-3,TGCAGCGTGGAAATCAGGGGGTACGGAAACACCATATATTTT,CSVEIRGYGNTIYF
-,TRBD1,TRBV5-4,TRBJ2-2,TGTGCCAGCAGCTTGGGAGGGGGCGAGAACACCGGGGAGCTGTTTTTT,CASSLGGGENTGELFF
-,-,TRBV21-1,TRBJ1-2,TGTGCCAGCAGCAACGTAATCCGTTGCAGGGGCGACCTGAGGGGCTACACCTTC,CASSNVIRCRGDLRGYTF
few,TRBD1,TRBV5-1,TRBJ2-7,TGCGCCAGCAGTTCCGGGACAGGGGTCTACGAGCAGTACTTC,CASSSGTGVYEQYF
once,-,TRBV29-1,TRBJ1-2,TGCAGCGTTGAAGATGTCAGGCTTCTTGGGGGGGCGAGTTATGGCTACACCTTC,CSVEDVRLLGGASYGYTF
once,TRBD1,TRBV2,TRBJ2-7,TGTGCCAGCCGCGCCGGGACAGGCCTCCTAAAGCAGTACTTC,CASRAGTGLLKQYF
once,-,TRBV7-2,TRBJ2-3,TGTGCCAGCAGCTTCAAAGACAGGCCCACAGATACGCAGTATTTT,CASSFKDRPTDTQYF
-,-,TRBV19,TRBJ2-1,TGTGCCAGTAGTCAACCCCCGGGACAAAGCTCCTACAATGAGCAGTTCTTC,CASSQPPGQSSYNEQFF
-,-,TRBV27,TRBJ2-7,TGTGCCAGCAGTTTAGGGGGCGGCTACTACGAGCAGTACTTC,CASSLGGGYYEQYF
-,TRBD2,TRBV4-1,TRBJ2-1,TGCGCCAGCAGCCAAGGGATCGGCGGGAGGTGGAATGAGCAGTTCTTC,CASSQGIGGRWNEQFF
-,TRBD2,TRBV30,TRBJ2-7,TGTGCCTGGAGTGTAGCTGGTGCGGGAGGGTGTGAGCAGTACTTC,CAWSVAGAGGCEQYF
-,-,TRBV11-2,TRBJ2-5,TGTGCCAGCAGCTTGGTGACACAAGAGACCCAGTACTTC,CASSLVTQETQYF
-,TRBD2,TRBV4-2,TRBJ2-2,TGTGCCAGCAGCCAAGACCGCCTAGCGGGTGTATTGAACACCGGGGAGCTGTTTTTT,CASSQDRLAGVLNTGELFF
-,-,TRBV9,TRBJ1-1,TGTGCCAGCAGCGTAGGGTCAGCGGACAGCCACATGAACACTGAAGCTTTCTTT,CASSVGSADSHMNTEAFF
-,-,TRBV7-8,TRBJ2-2,TGTGCCAGCAGCTCAACCCCAGGGGGGACCGGGGAGCTGTTTTTT,CASSSTPGGTGELFF
-,TRBD2,TRBV9,TRBJ2-3,TGTGCCAGCAGCGTAGTTGCGGGAGGGGGAGATACGCAGTATTTT,CASSVVAGGGDTQYF
-,-,TRBV7-9,TRBJ2-1,TGTGCCAGCACCAAACTCGGCGACCTCCAGGGGCATGAGCAGTTCTTC,CASTKLGDLQGHEQFF
-,-,TRBV6-4,TRBJ1-1,TGCCCCAGCGCGCCTGAAGCTTTCTTT,CPSAPEAFF
-,TRBD2,TRBV29-1,TRBJ2-3,TGCAGCGTTGAAGATGAGACTAGCGGTAATACAGATACGCAGTATTTT,CSVEDETSGNTDTQYF
once,-,TRBV5-1,TRBJ2-1,TGCGCCAGCAGCCCCTCCGGACGGGGCTCCTACAATGAGCAGTTCTTC,CASSPSGRGSYNEQFF
-,-,TRBV19,TRBJ2-7,TGTGCCAGTAGGCCCGAGGCTGGTCTAATCTACGAGCAGTACTTC,CASRPEAGLIYEQYF
few,TRBD1,TRBV4-3,TRBJ2-3,TGCGCCAGCAGCGGGGACAGGGGGATTACAGATACGCAGTATTTT,CASSGDRGITDTQYF
few,-,TRBV6-1,TRBJ2-1,TGTGCCAGCCAGATGGCAGGATGGAATGAGCAGTTCTTC,CASQMAGWNEQFF
once,-,TRBV4-3,TRBJ1-5,TGCGCCAGCAGCCAAGAGTTATGTCAGCCCCAGCATTTT,CASSQELCQPQHF
once,TRBD2,TRBV27,TRBJ2-3,TGTGCCAGCAGTCCTCGGACTAGCGGGAGCACAGATACGCAGTATTTT,CASSPRTSGSTDTQYF
-,-,TRBV7-7,TRBJ2-1,TGTGCTAGCAGCTTTAGAAGGGACTTGTGCTCCTACAATGAGCAGTTCTTC,CASSFRRDLCSYNEQFF
-,-,TRBV4-3,TRBJ2-3,TGCGCCAGCAGCCTAGACACCGGCCGGGGCACAGATACGCAGTATTTT,CASSLDTGRGTDTQYF
-,TRBD2,TRBV4-3,TRBJ2-7,TGCGCCAGCAGCCAAACTAGCGGGGAAAGCTCCTACGAGCAGTACTTC,CASSQTSGESSYEQYF
-,TRBD2,TRBV14,TRBJ2-7,TGTGCCAGCAGCCTGCGGGAGGTCCCCCACGAGCAGTACTTC,CASSLREVPHEQYF
-,TRBD2,TRBV25-1,TRBJ2-1,TGTGCCAGCAGTGAAGAGGGGACTAGTTTGTCGTACAATGAGCAGTTCTTC,CASSEEGTSLSYNEQFF